Below are 3 T cell receptor beta chains sequenced from a single sample in a study of cytomegalovirus exposure and HLA in healthy donors. PCR employed 60 Vbeta and 13 Jbeta primers. Libraries were prepared by immunoSEQ multiplex PCR; TCRdb keeps only in-frame clonotypes and omits some of them. The sample lists 160,000 or so clones, roughly 89% seen once, with 0.75% to 0.95% in the top ten. Material: PBMCs. These receptors came from a woman between 25 and 40 years old in good health and CMV-seronegative.

The chain has TRBV6-1 and TRBJ1-5; the D gene is possibly TRBD1 (5 bases). CDR1 and CDR2 from the germline V gene are MNHNS and SASEGT. CDR3 length: 15 residues. The germline V and J ends were trimmed by 0 bases and 7 bases, with 13 bases remaining between them. The CDR3: CASSEAVQGRQPQHF. DNA of the CDR3: TGTGCCAGCAGTGAAGCAGTGCAGGGCAGGCAGCCCCAGCATTTT.

This clone was seen a single time. The CDR3 protein is CASSLFRGDIQYF. For the CDR3, the DNA is TGTGCCAGCAGTTTATTCAGGGGTGACATTCAGTACTTC. The genes are TRBV27 and TRBJ2-4, with D maybe TRBD1 (6 bases). Between the trimmed V and J ends, which lost 1 base and 8 bases, there was a span of 9 bases. Germline lookup yields CDR1 MNHEY and CDR2 SMNVEV (reference sequence). The CDR3 spans 13 residues.

J is TRBJ2-5 and V is TRBV6-1, with D perhaps matching TRBD2 (6 bases). The CDR3 totals 13 residues. Germline V lookup: CDR1 MNHNS, CDR2 SASEGT. The V gene lost 1 base and the J gene lost 7 bases, with 10 bases spanning the gap. Written as DNA, the CDR3 is TGTGCCAGCAGTGAAGGGGGGGTGGGGACCCAGTACTTC. It translates to CASSEGGVGTQYF.